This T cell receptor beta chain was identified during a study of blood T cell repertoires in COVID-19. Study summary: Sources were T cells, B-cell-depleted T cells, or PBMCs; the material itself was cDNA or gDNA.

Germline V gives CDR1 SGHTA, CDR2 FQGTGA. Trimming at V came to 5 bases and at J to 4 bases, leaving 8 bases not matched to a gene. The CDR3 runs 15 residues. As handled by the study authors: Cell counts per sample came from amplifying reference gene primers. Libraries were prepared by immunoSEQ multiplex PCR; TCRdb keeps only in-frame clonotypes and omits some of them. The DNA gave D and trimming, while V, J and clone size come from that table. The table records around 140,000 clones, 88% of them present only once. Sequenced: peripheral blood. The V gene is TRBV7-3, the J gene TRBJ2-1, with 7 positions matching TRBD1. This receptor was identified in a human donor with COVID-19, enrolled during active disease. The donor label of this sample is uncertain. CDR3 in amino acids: CASSLQGSVYNEQFF. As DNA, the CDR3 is TGTGCCAGCAGCCTACAGGGGTCGGTATACAATGAGCAGTTCTTC. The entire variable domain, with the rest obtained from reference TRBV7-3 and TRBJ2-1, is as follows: GAGVSQTPSNKVTEKGKYVELRCDPISGHTALYWYRQSLGQGPEFLIYFQGTGAADDSGLPNDRFFAVRPEGSVSTLKIQRTERGDSAVYLCASSLQGSVYNEQFFGPGTRLTVL.